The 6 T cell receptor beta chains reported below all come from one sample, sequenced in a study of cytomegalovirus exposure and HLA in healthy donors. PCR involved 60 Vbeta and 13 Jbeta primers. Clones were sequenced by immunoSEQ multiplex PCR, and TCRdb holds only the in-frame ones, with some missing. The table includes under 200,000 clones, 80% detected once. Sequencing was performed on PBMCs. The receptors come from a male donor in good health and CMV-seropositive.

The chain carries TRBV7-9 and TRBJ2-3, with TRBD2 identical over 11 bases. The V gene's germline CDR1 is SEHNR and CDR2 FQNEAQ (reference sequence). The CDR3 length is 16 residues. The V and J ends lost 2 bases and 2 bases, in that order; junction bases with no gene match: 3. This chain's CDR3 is CASSLRGLAATDTQYF. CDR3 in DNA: TGTGCCAGCAGCTTAAGGGGACTAGCGGCCACAGATACGCAGTATTTT.

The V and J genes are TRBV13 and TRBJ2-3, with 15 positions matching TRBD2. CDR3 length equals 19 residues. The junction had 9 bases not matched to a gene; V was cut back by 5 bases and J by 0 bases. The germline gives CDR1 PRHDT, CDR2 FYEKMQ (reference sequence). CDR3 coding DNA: TGTGCCAGCAGCGTAACCTCCGGGACTAGCGGGAGGAGCACAGATACGCAGTATTTT. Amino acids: CASSVTSGTSGRSTDTQYF.

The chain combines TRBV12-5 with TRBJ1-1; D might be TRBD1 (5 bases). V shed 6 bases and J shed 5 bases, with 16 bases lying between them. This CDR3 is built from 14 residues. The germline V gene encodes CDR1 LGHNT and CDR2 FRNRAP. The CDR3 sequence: CASGFPIRGTEAFF. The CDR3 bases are TGTGCTAGTGGCTTCCCCATTAGGGGAACTGAAGCTTTCTTT.

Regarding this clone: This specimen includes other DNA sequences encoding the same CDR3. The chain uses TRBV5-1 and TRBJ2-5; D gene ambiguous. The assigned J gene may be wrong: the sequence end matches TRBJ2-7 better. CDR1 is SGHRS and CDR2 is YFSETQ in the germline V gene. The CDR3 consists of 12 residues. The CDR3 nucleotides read TGCGCCAGCAGCTTGGGGGGCTACGAGCAGTACTTC. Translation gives CASSLGGYEQYF.

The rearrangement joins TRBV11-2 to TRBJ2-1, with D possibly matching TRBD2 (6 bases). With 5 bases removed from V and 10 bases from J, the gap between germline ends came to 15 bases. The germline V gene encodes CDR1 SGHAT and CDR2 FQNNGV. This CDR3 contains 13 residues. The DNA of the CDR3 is TGTGCCAGCAGCAGGCCCGGGACTGACGAGCAGTTCTTC. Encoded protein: CASSRPGTDEQFF.

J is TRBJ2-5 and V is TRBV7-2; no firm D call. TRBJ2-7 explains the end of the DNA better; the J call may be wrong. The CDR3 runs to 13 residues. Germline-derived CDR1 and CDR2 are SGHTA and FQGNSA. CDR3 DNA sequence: TGTGCCAGCAGCTTAACCCCGGGTTCCGAGCAGTACTTC. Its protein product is CASSLTPGSEQYF.